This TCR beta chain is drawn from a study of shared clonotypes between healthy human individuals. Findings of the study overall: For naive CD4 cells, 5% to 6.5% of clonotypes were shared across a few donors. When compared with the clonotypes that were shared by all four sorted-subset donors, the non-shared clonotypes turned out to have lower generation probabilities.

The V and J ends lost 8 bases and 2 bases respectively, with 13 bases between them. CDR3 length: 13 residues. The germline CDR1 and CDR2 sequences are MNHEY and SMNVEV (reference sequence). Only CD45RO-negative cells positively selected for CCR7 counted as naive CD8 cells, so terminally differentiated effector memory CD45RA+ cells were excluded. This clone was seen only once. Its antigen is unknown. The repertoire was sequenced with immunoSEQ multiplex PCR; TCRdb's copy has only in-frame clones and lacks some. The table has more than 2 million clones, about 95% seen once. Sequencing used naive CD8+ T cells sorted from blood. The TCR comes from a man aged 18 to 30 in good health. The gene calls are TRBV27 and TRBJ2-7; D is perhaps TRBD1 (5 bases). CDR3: CASSIRDPYEQYF. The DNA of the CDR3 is TGTGCCAGCTCCATCAGGGATCCCTACGAGCAGTACTTC.